This T cell receptor (beta chain) was recovered during a study of somatic mutations in cytotoxic T cells in rheumatoid arthritis. Study in general: Blood from the patient (approximately 29 ml EDTA) was drawn right after diagnosis, pretreatment.

The CD4+ and CD8+ fractions came from positive magnetic bead selection and were purity-checked by flow cytometry. The table came from immunoSEQ multiplex PCR; TCRdb's copy has only in-frame clones and leaves some out. The sample lists about 20,000 clones, approximately 82% occurring once. In its sample, this clone was seen a few times. V lost 2 bases to trimming and J lost 6 bases; unmatched junction nucleotides: 3. This CDR3 has 15 residues. Germline CDR1 and CDR2: MNHNS and SASEGT. The source material was CD8+ T cells sorted from blood. The sequence was collected from an adult with rheumatoid arthritis. V is TRBV6-1 and J is TRBJ2-2, with 10 bases lining up with TRBD2. In nucleotides, the CDR3 is TGTGCCAGCAGTGAAAAAGCGGGAGGGCCCGGGGAGCTGTTTTTT. Translated: CASSEKAGGPGELFF.